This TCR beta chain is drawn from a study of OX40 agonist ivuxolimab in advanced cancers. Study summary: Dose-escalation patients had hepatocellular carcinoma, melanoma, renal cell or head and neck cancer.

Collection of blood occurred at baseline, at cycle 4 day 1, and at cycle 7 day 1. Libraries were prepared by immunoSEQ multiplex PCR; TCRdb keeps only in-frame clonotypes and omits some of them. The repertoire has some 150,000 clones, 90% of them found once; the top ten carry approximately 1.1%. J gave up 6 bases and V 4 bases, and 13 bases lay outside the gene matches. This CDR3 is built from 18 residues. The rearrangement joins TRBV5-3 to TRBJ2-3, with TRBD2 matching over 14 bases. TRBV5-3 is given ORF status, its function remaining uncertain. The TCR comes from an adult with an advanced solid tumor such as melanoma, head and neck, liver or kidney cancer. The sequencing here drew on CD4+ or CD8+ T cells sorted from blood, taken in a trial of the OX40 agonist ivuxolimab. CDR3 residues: CARSLRRTSGRISDTQYF. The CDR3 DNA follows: TGTGCCAGAAGCCTCCGACGGACTAGCGGGAGGATATCGGATACGCAGTATTTT.